These T cell receptor beta chains were read from a single sample in a study of regulatory T cells in long-lasting Graves disease. TCRdb re-called the multiplex PCR reads through MiXCR, storing one row per CDR3 protein. Counted here are 500,000 to 700,000 distinct CDR3 sequences, 15% to 20% occurring once; the ten biggest clones make up 15% to 20%. These records were also assigned to another study, of T cells in Graves' hyperthyroidism and ophthalmopathy.

This sample comprised peripheral blood mononuclear cells (PBMCs), obtained at new diagnosis, from a patient treated with antithyroid drugs. The source is a woman aged 25 to 39 with Graves disease. The CDR3 runs from the conserved cysteine through the conserved F or W. Fields, in order: D gene, clone size, V gene, J gene, CDR3 protein, CDR3 DNA. The D gene is left open where the match is weak. Part of the rows lack a size; the others show once, few, many or a class for expanded clones.

d_gene: -; abundance: few; v_gene: TRBV27; j_gene: TRBJ2-5; CDR3aa: CASSFGRAWETQYF; CDR3nt: TGTGCCAGCAGTTTCGGACGGGCGTGGGAGACCCAGTACTTC
d_gene: TRBD1; abundance: few; v_gene: TRBV7-2; j_gene: TRBJ2-1; CDR3aa: CASSPRTQGTYNEQFF; CDR3nt: TGTGCCAGCTCACCGCGAACACAGGGGACATACAATGAGCAGTTCTTC
d_gene: TRBD1; abundance: -; v_gene: TRBV30; j_gene: TRBJ2-7; CDR3aa: CAQGADLSYEQYF; CDR3nt: TGTGCCCAGGGGGCGGACCTCTCCTACGAGCAGTACTTC
d_gene: -; abundance: many; v_gene: TRBV25-1; j_gene: TRBJ1-4; CDR3aa: CASSEVEDLATNEKLFF; CDR3nt: TGTGCCAGCAGTGAAGTTGAGGATCTGGCAACTAATGAAAAACTGTTTTTT
d_gene: -; abundance: few; v_gene: TRBV5-6; j_gene: TRBJ2-2; CDR3aa: CASKTSSRSGASNTGELFF; CDR3nt: TGTGCCAGCAAAACAAGCTCCAGGTCCGGTGCCTCGAACACCGGGGAGCTGTTTTTT
d_gene: -; abundance: -; v_gene: TRBV7-2; j_gene: TRBJ1-5; CDR3aa: CASSLQAVYSNQPQHF; CDR3nt: TGTGCCAGCAGCTTGCAGGCAGTCTATAGCAATCAGCCCCAGCATTTT
d_gene: -; abundance: once; v_gene: TRBV19; j_gene: TRBJ1-1; CDR3aa: CASSVRGREAFF; CDR3nt: TGTGCCAGTAGTGTCCGGGGGCGCGAAGCTTTCTTT
d_gene: -; abundance: many; v_gene: TRBV18; j_gene: TRBJ2-5; CDR3aa: CASSPSFETQYF; CDR3nt: TGTGCCAGCTCACCATCCTTCGAGACCCAGTACTTC
d_gene: -; abundance: -; v_gene: TRBV12-3/TRBV12-4; j_gene: TRBJ2-5; CDR3aa: CASSLAGVAQETQYF; CDR3nt: TGTGCCAGCAGTTTAGCGGGAGTGGCCCAAGAGACCCAGTACTTC
d_gene: -; abundance: many; v_gene: TRBV7-3; j_gene: TRBJ2-1; CDR3aa: CASSLDSSSYNEQFF; CDR3nt: TGTGCCAGCAGTTTAGACAGTAGCTCCTACAATGAGCAGTTCTTC
d_gene: -; abundance: many; v_gene: TRBV12-3/TRBV12-4; j_gene: TRBJ1-2; CDR3aa: CASSLGTHENTF; CDR3nt: TGTGCCAGCAGTTTAGGGACACATGAGAACACCTTC
d_gene: TRBD2; abundance: few; v_gene: TRBV10-3; j_gene: TRBJ2-4; CDR3aa: CAISGTSGSGNIQYF; CDR3nt: TGTGCCATCAGTGGGACTAGCGGGAGTGGGAACATTCAGTACTTC
d_gene: -; abundance: few; v_gene: TRBV28; j_gene: TRBJ1-4; CDR3aa: CASSFDQSTEKLFF; CDR3nt: TGTGCCAGCAGTTTTGATCAGAGCACTGAAAAACTGTTTTTT
d_gene: -; abundance: many; v_gene: TRBV12-3/TRBV12-4; j_gene: TRBJ2-5; CDR3aa: CASSLAPGFGETQYF; CDR3nt: TGTGCCAGCAGTTTAGCGCCAGGTTTTGGAGAGACCCAGTACTTC
d_gene: TRBD1; abundance: many; v_gene: TRBV20-1; j_gene: TRBJ1-2; CDR3aa: CSALPYRGAYGYTF; CDR3nt: TGCAGTGCCCTACCCTACAGGGGGGCCTATGGCTACACCTTC
d_gene: -; abundance: -; v_gene: TRBV3-1; j_gene: TRBJ2-2; CDR3aa: CASSHWTRGVTGELFF; CDR3nt: TGTGCCAGCAGCCACTGGACTAGGGGGGTCACCGGGGAGCTGTTTTTT
d_gene: -; abundance: -; v_gene: TRBV28; j_gene: TRBJ2-1; CDR3aa: CASSSRPWEQFF; CDR3nt: TGTGCCAGCAGTTCCAGGCCGTGGGAGCAGTTCTTC
d_gene: TRBD2; abundance: -; v_gene: TRBV6-1; j_gene: TRBJ2-7; CDR3aa: CAVLKREGPYEQYF; CDR3nt: TGTGCCGTCCTTAAGCGGGAGGGCCCCTACGAGCAGTACTTC
d_gene: -; abundance: few; v_gene: TRBV28; j_gene: TRBJ2-5; CDR3aa: CASSPWGFRKETQYF; CDR3nt: TGTGCCAGCAGCCCGTGGGGGTTTAGGAAAGAGACCCAGTACTTC
d_gene: TRBD2; abundance: few; v_gene: TRBV7-6; j_gene: TRBJ2-3; CDR3aa: CASSRKTSADTQYF; CDR3nt: TGTGCCAGCAGCCGTAAGACTAGCGCAGATACGCAGTATTTT
d_gene: TRBD1; abundance: many; v_gene: TRBV20-1; j_gene: TRBJ1-2; CDR3aa: CSAPGDRGKPYGYTF; CDR3nt: TGCAGTGCCCCCGGAGACAGGGGGAAGCCCTATGGCTACACCTTC
d_gene: -; abundance: -; v_gene: TRBV5-1; j_gene: TRBJ2-3; CDR3aa: CASSLEVGEGASGPINTDTQYF; CDR3nt: TGCGCCAGCAGCTTGGAAGTAGGCGAGGGGGCTAGCGGGCCAATCAACACAGATACGCAGTATTTT
d_gene: -; abundance: -; v_gene: TRBV28; j_gene: TRBJ1-4; CDR3aa: CASSLRTATNEKLFF; CDR3nt: TGTGCCAGCAGTCTCCGAACAGCAACTAATGAAAAACTGTTTTTT
d_gene: -; abundance: many; v_gene: TRBV28; j_gene: TRBJ2-7; CDR3aa: CASSRQRRVEQYF; CDR3nt: TGTGCCAGCAGTCGACAGAGAAGGGTCGAGCAGTACTTC
d_gene: -; abundance: many; v_gene: TRBV24-1; j_gene: TRBJ2-7; CDR3aa: CATSDGYEQYF; CDR3nt: TGTGCCACCAGTGACGGCTACGAGCAGTACTTC
d_gene: -; abundance: few; v_gene: TRBV19; j_gene: TRBJ1-1; CDR3aa: CASSILGDLSTEAFF; CDR3nt: TGTGCCAGTAGTATCCTGGGGGATCTGAGCACTGAAGCTTTCTTT
d_gene: -; abundance: many; v_gene: TRBV5-1; j_gene: TRBJ1-2; CDR3aa: CASSLGDPSDYGYTF; CDR3nt: TGTGCCAGCAGCTTGGGGGATCCGTCGGACTATGGCTACACCTTC
d_gene: -; abundance: -; v_gene: TRBV12-3/TRBV12-4; j_gene: TRBJ2-1; CDR3aa: CAISLGSSYNEQFF; CDR3nt: TGTGCCATCAGTTTGGGGAGCTCCTACAATGAGCAGTTCTTC
d_gene: -; abundance: -; v_gene: TRBV4-1; j_gene: TRBJ2-7; CDR3aa: CASALLAGPGLSYEQYF; CDR3nt: TGCGCCAGCGCCCTACTAGCAGGCCCAGGGTTATCCTACGAGCAGTACTTC
d_gene: TRBD2; abundance: many; v_gene: TRBV10-3; j_gene: TRBJ2-7; CDR3aa: CATAPKAGAADEQYF; CDR3nt: TGTGCCACCGCGCCTAAAGCGGGAGCGGCCGACGAGCAGTACTTC
d_gene: TRBD1; abundance: many; v_gene: TRBV3-1; j_gene: TRBJ1-1; CDR3aa: CASRPGQANTEAFF; CDR3nt: TGTGCCAGCAGACCGGGACAGGCGAACACTGAAGCTTTCTTT
d_gene: -; abundance: many; v_gene: TRBV28; j_gene: TRBJ2-7; CDR3aa: CASSTPSALADEQYF; CDR3nt: TGTGCCAGCAGTACACCAAGCGCGTTGGCTGACGAGCAGTACTTC